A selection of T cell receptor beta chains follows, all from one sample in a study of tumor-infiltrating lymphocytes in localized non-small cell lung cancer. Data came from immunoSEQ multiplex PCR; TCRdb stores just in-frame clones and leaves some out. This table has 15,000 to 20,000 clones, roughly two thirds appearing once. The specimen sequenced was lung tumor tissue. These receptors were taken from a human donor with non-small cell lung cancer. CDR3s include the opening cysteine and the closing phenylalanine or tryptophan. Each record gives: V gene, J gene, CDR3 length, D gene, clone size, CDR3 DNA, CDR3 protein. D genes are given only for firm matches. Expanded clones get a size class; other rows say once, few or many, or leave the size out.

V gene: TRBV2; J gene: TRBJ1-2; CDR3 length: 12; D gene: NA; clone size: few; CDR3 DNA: TGTGCCATACTTACGGACAGATATGGCTACACCTTC; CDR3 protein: CAILTDRYGYTF
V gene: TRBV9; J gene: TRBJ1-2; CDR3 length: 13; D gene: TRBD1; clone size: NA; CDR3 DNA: TGTGCCAGCAGCGCAGACAGGGCGGCCGGCTACACCTTC; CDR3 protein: CASSADRAAGYTF
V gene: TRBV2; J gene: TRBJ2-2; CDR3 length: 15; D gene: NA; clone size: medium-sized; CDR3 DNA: TGTGCCAGCAGTGTTGGTCCAGCGGTCACCGGGGAGCTGTTTTTT; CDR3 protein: CASSVGPAVTGELFF
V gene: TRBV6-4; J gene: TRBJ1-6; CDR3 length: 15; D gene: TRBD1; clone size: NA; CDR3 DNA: TGTGCCAGCAGTGCTGGACAGGGAAGGTATTCACCCCTCCACTTT; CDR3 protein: CASSAGQGRYSPLHF
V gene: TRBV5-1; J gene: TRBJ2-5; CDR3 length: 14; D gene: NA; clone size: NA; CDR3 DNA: TGCGCCAGCAGCAGAGAGACAAACCAAGAGACCCAGTACTTC; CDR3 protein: CASSRETNQETQYF
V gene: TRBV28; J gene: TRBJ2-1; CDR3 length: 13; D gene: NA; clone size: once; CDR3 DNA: TGTGCCAGCAGCGTAGCGGAAGGCAATGAGCAGTTCTTC; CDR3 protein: CASSVAEGNEQFF
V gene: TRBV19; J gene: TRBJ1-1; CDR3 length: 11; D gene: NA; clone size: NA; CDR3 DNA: TGTGCCAGTAGTATGGGCACTGAAGCTTTCTTT; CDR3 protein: CASSMGTEAFF
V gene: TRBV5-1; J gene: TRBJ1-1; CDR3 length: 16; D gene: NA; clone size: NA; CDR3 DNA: TGCGCCAGCAGCTTGGCCGGTATAGGGGGAAATCCTGAAGCTTTCTTT; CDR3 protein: CASSLAGIGGNPEAFF
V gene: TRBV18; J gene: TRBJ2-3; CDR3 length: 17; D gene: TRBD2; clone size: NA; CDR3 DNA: TGTGCCAGCTCACCACCATTTAAGCGGGAGGCCCGTGATACGCAGTATTTT; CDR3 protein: CASSPPFKREARDTQYF
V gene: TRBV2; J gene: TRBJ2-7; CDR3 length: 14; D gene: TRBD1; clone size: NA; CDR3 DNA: TGTGCCAGCAACGTTTGGTCAGGGGGACGCGAGCAGTACTTC; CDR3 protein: CASNVWSGGREQYF
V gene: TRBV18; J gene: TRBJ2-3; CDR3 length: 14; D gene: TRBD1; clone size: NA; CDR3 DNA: TGTGCCAGCTCACCGACAGGGGGCGAGGATACGCAGTATTTT; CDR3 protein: CASSPTGGEDTQYF
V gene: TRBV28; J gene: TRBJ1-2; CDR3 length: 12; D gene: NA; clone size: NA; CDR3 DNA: TGTGCCAGCAGCCAGGTTAACTATGGCTACACCTTC; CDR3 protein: CASSQVNYGYTF
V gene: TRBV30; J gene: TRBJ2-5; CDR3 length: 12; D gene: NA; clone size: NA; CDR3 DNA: TGTGCCTGGAGTGAGGGGTTGGAGACCCAGTACTTC; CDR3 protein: CAWSEGLETQYF
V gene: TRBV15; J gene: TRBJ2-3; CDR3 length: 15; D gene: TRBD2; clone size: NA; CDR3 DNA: TGTGCCACCAGAAAGGGACTAGCGGGCACAGATACGCAGTATTTT; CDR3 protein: CATRKGLAGTDTQYF
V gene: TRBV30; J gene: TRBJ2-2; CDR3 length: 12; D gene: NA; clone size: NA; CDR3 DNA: TGTGCCTGGAACAGGGACACCGGGGAGCTGTTTTTT; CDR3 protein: CAWNRDTGELFF
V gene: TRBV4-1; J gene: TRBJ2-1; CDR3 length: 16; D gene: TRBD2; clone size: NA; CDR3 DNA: TGCGCCAGCAGCCAAGGACTAGCGTCTGTTTACAATGAGCAGTTCTTC; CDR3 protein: CASSQGLASVYNEQFF